This T cell receptor beta chain was recovered during a study of T cell changes during pregnancy in multiple sclerosis. This clone was seen only a few times. V lost 4 bases and J lost 1, with 4 bases in between. The CDR3 spans 12 residues. Germline CDR1 is SNHLY and CDR2 is FYNNEI. Produced via immunoSEQ multiplex PCR; TCRdb's table is partial and in-frame only. The sample holds around 110,000 clones, 92% seen once. This receptor was obtained from a female donor with multiple sclerosis, enrolled in a pregnancy study. The specimen was peripheral blood, collected in the third trimester of pregnancy. V and J are TRBV2 and TRBJ1-1; D not certain. The CDR3 region has the DNA TGTGCCAGCAGTGTTAGGAACACTGAAGCTTTCTTT. Amino acid sequence: CASSVRNTEAFF.